This T cell receptor (beta chain) comes out of a study of OX40 agonist ivuxolimab in advanced cancers. The data were produced by immunoSEQ multiplex PCR, yet TCRdb's version contains in-frame clones alone and is incomplete. In the table there are about 50,000 clones, around nine tenths of which are singletons. Material: CD4+ or CD8+ T cells sorted from blood, obtained in a trial of the OX40 agonist ivuxolimab. This sequence was found in an adult with an advanced solid tumor such as melanoma, head and neck, liver or kidney cancer.

This CDR3 reads CASSIGAGLAGGPEFF. The CDR3 DNA reads as TGTGCCAGTAGTATAGGGGCGGGACTAGCGGGAGGACCGGAGTTCTTC. This chain uses TRBV19 with TRBJ2-1, with TRBD2 matching over 15 bases. Trimming at V came to 1 base and at J to 14 bases, leaving 9 bases not matched to a gene. In germline, CDR1 is LNHDA, CDR2 SQIVND (reference sequence). The CDR3 loop spans 16 amino acids.